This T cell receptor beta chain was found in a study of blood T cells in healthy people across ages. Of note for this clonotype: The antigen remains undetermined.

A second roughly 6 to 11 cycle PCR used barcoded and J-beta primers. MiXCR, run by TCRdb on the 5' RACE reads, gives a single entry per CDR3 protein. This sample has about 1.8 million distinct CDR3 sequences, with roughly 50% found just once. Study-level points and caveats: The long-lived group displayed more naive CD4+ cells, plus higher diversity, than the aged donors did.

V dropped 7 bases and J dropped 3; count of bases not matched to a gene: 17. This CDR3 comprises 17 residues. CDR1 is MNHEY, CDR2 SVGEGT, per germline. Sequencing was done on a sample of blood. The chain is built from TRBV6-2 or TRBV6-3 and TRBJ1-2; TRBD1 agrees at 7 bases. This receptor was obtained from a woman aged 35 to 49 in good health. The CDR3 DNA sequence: TGTGCCAGCAAGTGGACGGCCGGGACGACAGGGTACTATGGCTACACCTTC. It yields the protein CASKWTAGTTGYYGYTF.